A selection of T cell receptor beta chains follows, all from one sample in a study of blood T cells in healthy people across ages. Via MiXCR, TCRdb re-called the 5' RACE reads, giving one row per CDR3 protein. The sample consists of roughly 2 million distinct CDR3 sequences, about 50% of them appearing once. Sequences were obtained from blood. All receptors derive from a woman aged 40 to 49 in good health. Each CDR3 is given with its conserved first and last residue. The D gene is left open where the match is weak. Clone size is not always given. Where it is, it says once, few, many or a class for expanded clones.

len: 13; d_gene: -; j_gene: TRBJ2-7; v_gene: TRBV6-5; abundance: -; CDR3nt: TGTGCCAGCAGCCACCGGGACAACTACGAGCAGTACTTC; CDR3aa: CASSHRDNYEQYF
len: 14; d_gene: TRBD1; j_gene: TRBJ1-4; v_gene: TRBV28; abundance: -; CDR3nt: TGTGCCAGCAGCGTGACAGGGGAAGATGAAAAACTGTTTTTT; CDR3aa: CASSVTGEDEKLFF
len: 14; d_gene: -; j_gene: TRBJ1-3; v_gene: TRBV12-3/TRBV12-4; abundance: -; CDR3nt: TGTGCCAGCGACGGACCCTACTCTGGAAACACCATATATTTT; CDR3aa: CASDGPYSGNTIYF
len: 13; d_gene: -; j_gene: TRBJ2-1; v_gene: TRBV7-2; abundance: -; CDR3nt: TGTGCCAGCAGCCCGGACGGCGCCTCTGAGCAGTTCTTC; CDR3aa: CASSPDGASEQFF
len: 12; d_gene: -; j_gene: TRBJ2-7; v_gene: TRBV25-1; abundance: -; CDR3nt: TGTGCCAGTGGCCTGGGGATCCACGAGCAGTACTTC; CDR3aa: CASGLGIHEQYF
len: 15; d_gene: TRBD2; j_gene: TRBJ2-5; v_gene: TRBV7-2; abundance: -; CDR3nt: TGTGCCAGCAGCTCAAGACTAGCGGGGGGCAGACCCCAGTACTTC; CDR3aa: CASSSRLAGGRPQYF
len: 15; d_gene: TRBD2; j_gene: TRBJ2-1; v_gene: TRBV3-1; abundance: once; CDR3nt: TGTGCCAGCAGCCAAGGTCATCTAGCGGGCAATGAGCAGTTCTTC; CDR3aa: CASSQGHLAGNEQFF
len: 19; d_gene: -; j_gene: TRBJ2-1; v_gene: TRBV5-1; abundance: few; CDR3nt: TGCGCCAGCAGCTTGGACATAGGACAATCTTCGCCTCCTTACAATGAGCAGTTCTTC; CDR3aa: CASSLDIGQSSPPYNEQFF
len: 17; d_gene: -; j_gene: TRBJ2-5; v_gene: TRBV6-5; abundance: -; CDR3nt: TGTGCCAGCAGTTTGAGGCCCTTTGGCGCCAAAAAAGAGACCCAGTACTTC; CDR3aa: CASSLRPFGAKKETQYF
len: 14; d_gene: -; j_gene: TRBJ2-1; v_gene: TRBV20-1; abundance: few; CDR3nt: TGCAGTGCTAGAGATTTAACCTCCTACAATGAGCAGTTCTTC; CDR3aa: CSARDLTSYNEQFF
len: 16; d_gene: TRBD2; j_gene: TRBJ2-3; v_gene: TRBV3-1; abundance: -; CDR3nt: TGTGCCAGCAGCCCCTGGGCGGGGGGAGGGGCAGATACGCAGTATTTT; CDR3aa: CASSPWAGGGADTQYF
len: 13; d_gene: -; j_gene: TRBJ2-7; v_gene: TRBV29-1; abundance: few; CDR3nt: TGCAGCGTCAGGACGGACGGAGCCTACGAGCAGTACTTC; CDR3aa: CSVRTDGAYEQYF
len: 14; d_gene: -; j_gene: TRBJ2-3; v_gene: TRBV12-3/TRBV12-4; abundance: few; CDR3nt: TGTGCCAGCAGTTGGGGGGTGAGCACAGATACGCAGTATTTT; CDR3aa: CASSWGVSTDTQYF
len: 14; d_gene: TRBD1; j_gene: TRBJ2-7; v_gene: TRBV20-1; abundance: few; CDR3nt: TGCAGTGCGAAAGTCTGGGGACAGCCGTACGAGCAGTACTTC; CDR3aa: CSAKVWGQPYEQYF
len: 14; d_gene: -; j_gene: TRBJ2-1; v_gene: TRBV20-1; abundance: -; CDR3nt: TGCAGTGCTAGGGCCCGCCGGGTGGGCAATGAGCAGTTCTTC; CDR3aa: CSARARRVGNEQFF
len: 16; d_gene: -; j_gene: TRBJ2-3; v_gene: TRBV24-1; abundance: -; CDR3nt: TGTGCCACCAGTGACCCCCAGGGTTTAGTCACAGATACGCAGTATTTT; CDR3aa: CATSDPQGLVTDTQYF
len: 11; d_gene: -; j_gene: TRBJ1-2; v_gene: TRBV29-1; abundance: -; CDR3nt: TGCAGCGTTTCTAGGCGATATGACTACACCTTC; CDR3aa: CSVSRRYDYTF
len: 11; d_gene: -; j_gene: TRBJ2-7; v_gene: TRBV20-1; abundance: -; CDR3nt: TGCAGTGCCGCCGCGGGCTACGAGCAGTACTTC; CDR3aa: CSAAAGYEQYF
len: 15; d_gene: TRBD1; j_gene: TRBJ2-5; v_gene: TRBV7-2; abundance: few; CDR3nt: TGTGCCAGCAGCAGCATGACAGGGCGGCAAGAGACCCAGTACTTC; CDR3aa: CASSSMTGRQETQYF
len: 12; d_gene: -; j_gene: TRBJ2-3; v_gene: TRBV29-1; abundance: -; CDR3nt: TGCAGCGTTGACGGGGAGACAGATACGCAGTATTTT; CDR3aa: CSVDGETDTQYF
len: 17; d_gene: TRBD1; j_gene: TRBJ2-6; v_gene: TRBV4-2; abundance: few; CDR3nt: TGTGCCAGCAGCCAAGATGACAGGGCTGGTGGGGCCAACGTCCTGACTTTC; CDR3aa: CASSQDDRAGGANVLTF
len: 16; d_gene: TRBD2; j_gene: TRBJ2-3; v_gene: TRBV5-1; abundance: -; CDR3nt: TGCGCCAGCAGCCTCGCGGGGGGGCGCGTTGCAGATACGCAGTATTTT; CDR3aa: CASSLAGGRVADTQYF
len: 14; d_gene: -; j_gene: TRBJ2-1; v_gene: TRBV3-1; abundance: few; CDR3nt: TGTGCCAGCAGTCGTACCAGGGGCTCGAATGAGCAGTTCTTC; CDR3aa: CASSRTRGSNEQFF